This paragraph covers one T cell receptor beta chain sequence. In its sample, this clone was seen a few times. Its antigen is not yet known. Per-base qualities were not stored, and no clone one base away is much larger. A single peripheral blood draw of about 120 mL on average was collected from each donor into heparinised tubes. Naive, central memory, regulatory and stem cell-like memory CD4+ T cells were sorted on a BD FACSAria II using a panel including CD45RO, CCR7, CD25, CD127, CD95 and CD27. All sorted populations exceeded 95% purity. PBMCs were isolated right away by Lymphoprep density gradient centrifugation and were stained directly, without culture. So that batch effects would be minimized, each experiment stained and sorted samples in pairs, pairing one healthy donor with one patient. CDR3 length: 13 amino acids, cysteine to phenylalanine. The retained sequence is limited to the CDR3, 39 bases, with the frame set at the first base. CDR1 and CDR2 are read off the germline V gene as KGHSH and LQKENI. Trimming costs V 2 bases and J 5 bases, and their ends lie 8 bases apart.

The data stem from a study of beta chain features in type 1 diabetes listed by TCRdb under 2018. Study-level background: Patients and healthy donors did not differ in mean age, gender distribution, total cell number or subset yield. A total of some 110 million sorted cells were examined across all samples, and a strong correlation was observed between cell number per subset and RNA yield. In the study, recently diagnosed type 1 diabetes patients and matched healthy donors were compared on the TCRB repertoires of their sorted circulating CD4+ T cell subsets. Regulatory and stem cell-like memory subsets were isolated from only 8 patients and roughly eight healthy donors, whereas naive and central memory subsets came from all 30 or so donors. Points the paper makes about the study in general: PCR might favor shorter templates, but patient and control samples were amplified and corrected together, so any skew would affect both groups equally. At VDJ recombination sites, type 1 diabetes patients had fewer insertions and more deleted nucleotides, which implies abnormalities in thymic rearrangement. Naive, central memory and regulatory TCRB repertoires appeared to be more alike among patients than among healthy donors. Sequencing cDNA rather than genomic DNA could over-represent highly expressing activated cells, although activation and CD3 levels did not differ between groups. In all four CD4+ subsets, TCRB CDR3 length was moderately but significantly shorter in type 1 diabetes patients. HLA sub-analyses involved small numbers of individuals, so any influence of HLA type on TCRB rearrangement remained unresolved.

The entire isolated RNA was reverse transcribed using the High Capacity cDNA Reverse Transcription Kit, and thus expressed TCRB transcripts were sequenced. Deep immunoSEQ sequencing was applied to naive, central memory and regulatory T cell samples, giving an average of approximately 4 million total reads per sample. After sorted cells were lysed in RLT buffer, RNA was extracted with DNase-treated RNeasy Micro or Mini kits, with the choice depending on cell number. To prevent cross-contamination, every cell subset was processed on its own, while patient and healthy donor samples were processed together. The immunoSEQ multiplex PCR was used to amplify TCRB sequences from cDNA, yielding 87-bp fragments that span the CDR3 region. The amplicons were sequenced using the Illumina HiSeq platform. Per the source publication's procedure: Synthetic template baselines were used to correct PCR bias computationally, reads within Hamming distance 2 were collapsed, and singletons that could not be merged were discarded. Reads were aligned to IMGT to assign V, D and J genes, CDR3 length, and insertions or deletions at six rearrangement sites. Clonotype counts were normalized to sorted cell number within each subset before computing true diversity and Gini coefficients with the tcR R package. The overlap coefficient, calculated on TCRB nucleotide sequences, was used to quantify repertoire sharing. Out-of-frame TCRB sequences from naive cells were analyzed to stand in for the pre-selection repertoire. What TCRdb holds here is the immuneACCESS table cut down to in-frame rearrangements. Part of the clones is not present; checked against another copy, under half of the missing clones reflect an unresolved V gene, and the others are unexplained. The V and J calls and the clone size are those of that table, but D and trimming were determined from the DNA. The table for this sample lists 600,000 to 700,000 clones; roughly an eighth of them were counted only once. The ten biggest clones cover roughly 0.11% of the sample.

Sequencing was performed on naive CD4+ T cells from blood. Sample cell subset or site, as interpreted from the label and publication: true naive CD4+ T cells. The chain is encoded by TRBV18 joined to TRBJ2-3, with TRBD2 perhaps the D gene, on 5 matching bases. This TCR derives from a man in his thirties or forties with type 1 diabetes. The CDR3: CASSPGSGDTQYF. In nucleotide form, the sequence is TGTGCCAGCTCACCAGGGAGTGGAGATACGCAGTATTTT.